What follows is one T cell receptor (beta chain) and its context. The data belong to a study of blood T cell repertoires in COVID-19. Study-wide background: The samples span acute and convalescent COVID-19 from the United States, Italy and Spain.

Trimming removed 0 bases at V and 0 bases at J, with 17 bases between. Germline values: CDR1 PRHDT, CDR2 FYEKMQ (reference sequence). There are 18 residues in the CDR3. The method was immunoSEQ multiplex PCR; TCRdb's version includes in-frame clones alone and lacks a portion of them. This table holds approximately 280,000 clones, approximately 83% found once. The rearrangement links TRBV13 to TRBJ1-1; TRBD1 might be the D (5 bases). The source of this sequence is a woman in her 70s with acute or convalescent COVID-19. The sample comprised peripheral blood. The CDR3 reads CASSLGLTSGVLNTEAFF. DNA of the CDR3: TGTGCCAGCAGCTTAGGCCTAACGTCGGGGGTCCTGAACACTGAAGCTTTCTTT.